This T cell receptor (beta chain) was documented in a study of beta chain features in type 1 diabetes. Study-wide results and limits: A moderate, significant TCRB CDR3 shortening appeared in type 1 diabetes across four CD4+ subsets. A definitive answer on HLA type influencing TCRB rearrangement was not reached here.

Points on this clone: What it binds is unknown.

Averaging about 100 mL, one heparinised blood draw was given by each donor. Purity exceeded 95% in all sorted populations. What was sequenced were expressed TCRB transcripts, since all of the isolated RNA had been reverse transcribed. Deep immunoSEQ sequencing covered naive, central memory and regulatory T cell samples. The data were produced by immunoSEQ multiplex PCR, yet TCRdb's version contains in-frame clones alone and is incomplete. This repertoire shows 100,000 to 150,000 clones, roughly 10% found once; its top ten account for approximately 0.7%. This CDR3 is 15 amino acids long. Trimming cost V 6 bases and J 5 bases, with 17 bases left between them. Germline V CDR1 and CDR2: MNHNS, SASEGT.

The chain employs TRBV6-1 and TRBJ1-5, with a weak D call TRBD1 (6 bases). Sequencing input: central memory CD4+ T cells from blood. The sequence was obtained from a man aged 25-45 years with type 1 diabetes. This CDR3 reads CASSLRIAGDQPQHF. The CDR3 DNA follows: TGTGCCAGCAGCCTGAGAATTGCAGGGGATCAGCCCCAGCATTTT.